This T cell receptor beta chain was recovered during a study of blood T cells in healthy people across ages. The CDR3 is 15 amino acids. The germline CDR1 and CDR2 sequences are SGHVS and FNYEAQ. V shed 5 bases and J shed 6 bases, with 17 bases lying between them. Sample-barcoded 5' priming and a J-beta primer mix drove a second PCR of about 6 to 12 cycles. MiXCR, run by TCRdb on the 5' RACE reads, gives a single entry per CDR3 protein. The sample includes about 670,000 distinct CDR3 sequences, around 43% of them seen just once. The chain recombines TRBV7-6 with TRBJ2-1; tentatively, D is TRBD1 (5 bases). What was sequenced was blood. The TCR was taken from an elderly man in good health. The CDR3 spells CASSARVVGSNEQFF. The CDR3 coding sequence is TGTGCCAGCAGCGCCAGGGTGGTTGGGTCCAATGAGCAGTTCTTC.